This T cell receptor (beta chain) was identified in a study of cytotoxic CD8 clonotypes in ibrutinib-treated CLL. Method: immunoSEQ multiplex PCR; TCRdb's copy keeps in-frame clones and lacks some. The table shows 150,000 to 200,000 clones, with approximately 77% occurring only once. J was trimmed by 8 bases and V by 3 bases; bases with no gene match: 10. This CDR3 is 14 amino acids long. Germline V gene sequence: CDR1 MDHEN, CDR2 SYDVKM. The V call is TRBV28, the J call TRBJ2-7, with 7 bases lining up with TRBD1. This sample comprised PBMCs, obtained after 12 months of ibrutinib treatment. This receptor was taken from a human donor with chronic lymphocytic leukemia. CDR3 in amino acids: CASSFSTGAGKQYF. The CDR3 nucleotides read TGTGCCAGCAGTTTCAGTACAGGGGCCGGAAAGCAGTACTTC.